This TCR beta chain was documented in a study of control samples from healthy donors and cancer patients. Trimming removed 1 base at V and 8 bases at J, with 20 bases between. This CDR3 is built from 16 residues. Germline CDR1 is MNHNY and CDR2 is SVGAGI (reference sequence). Clones were read by immunoSEQ multiplex PCR, and TCRdb kept only the in-frame ones, dropping some. The sample yields about 50,000 clones, 93% seen once. This sequence was found in a woman between 50 and 59 years old with head and neck cancer. The chain links TRBV6-6 to TRBJ1-2; D is unresolved. The sample consisted of PBMCs. CDR3 residues: CASSYFSRTPPSGYTF. In DNA, the CDR3 is TGTGCCAGCAGTTACTTTTCACGTACACCTCCCTCCGGCTACACCTTC.